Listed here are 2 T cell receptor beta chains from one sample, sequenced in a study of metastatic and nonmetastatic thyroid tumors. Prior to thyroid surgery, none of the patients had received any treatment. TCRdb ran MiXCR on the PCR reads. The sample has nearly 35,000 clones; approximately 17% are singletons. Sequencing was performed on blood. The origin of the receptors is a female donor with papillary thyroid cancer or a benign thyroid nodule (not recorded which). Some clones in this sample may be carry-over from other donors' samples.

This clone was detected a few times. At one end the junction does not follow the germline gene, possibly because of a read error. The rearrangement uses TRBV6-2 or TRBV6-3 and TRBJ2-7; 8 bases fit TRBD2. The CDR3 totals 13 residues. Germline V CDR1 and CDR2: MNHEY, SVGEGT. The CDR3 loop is CASIYWTSCEQYF. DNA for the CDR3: TGTGCCAGCATTTACTGGACTAGCTGCGAGCAGTACTTC.

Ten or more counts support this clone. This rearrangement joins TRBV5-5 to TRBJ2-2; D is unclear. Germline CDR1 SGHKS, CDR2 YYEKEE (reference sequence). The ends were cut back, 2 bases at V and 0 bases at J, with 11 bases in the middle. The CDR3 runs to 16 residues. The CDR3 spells CASSLGPGPNTGELFF. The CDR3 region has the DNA TGTGCCAGCAGCTTAGGTCCGGGCCCGAACACCGGGGAGCTGTTTTTT.